This TCR beta chain is from a study of blood T cell repertoires in COVID-19 (dated by TCRdb to 2018 to 2020). Regarding the research as a whole: Samples covering the acute and convalescent phases of COVID-19 were provided by collaborators in the United States, Italy and Spain. The material from the prospective study consisted of cDNA or gDNA derived from T cells, B-cell-depleted T cells, or PBMCs. Subjects who had been exposed to COVID-19, were actively infected with it, or had recovered from it provided the deeply sampled blood TCRbeta repertoires that made up the dataset. A freely available public database, intended as a resource for researchers studying the immune response to SARS-CoV-2, is where the repertoires were released. Samples were obtained from the ongoing ImmuneRACE study (first 160 participants) and from 1,200 or so subjects provided by 6 global collaborators. Sample metadata almost always included a de-identified subject ID, COVID-19 status, age in years and sex. Where available, HLA class I and class II types were taken from metadata supplied by the sample provider and were not determined by assay-based typing.

Participants in the prospective study were enrolled through a virtual design, were aged about 18 to 90 years, and lived in some 24 United States geographic areas. In the prospective study, participants were assigned to cohorts based on the clinical history participants reported in a screening survey and a study questionnaire. Mobile phlebotomists in the prospective study collected whole blood, serum and a nasopharyngeal or oropharyngeal swab from every participant. Over a 2-month period, participants in the prospective study had the option of providing additional blood draws and questionnaires. Blood samples from the prospective study were shipped frozen or at room temperature prior to DNA extraction. Broad study findings and their caveats: How much clinical and demographic metadata was included differed by source and by participant, and the metadata was provided uncurated.

The germline V gene specifies SGHAT as CDR1 and FQNNGV as CDR2. V is reduced by 5 bases and J by 1 base, leaving a spacing of 9 bases between them. From cysteine to phenylalanine, the CDR3 is 14 amino acids long. CDR3 DNA only is kept here, 42 bases in frame from base 1. TCRbeta CDR3 regions were amplified from genomic DNA using the immunoSEQ Assay, a bias-controlled multiplex PCR. Turning to the authors' computational methods: Within the assay, amplification of reference gene primers was used to estimate how many nucleated cells each sample contained. Sequence reads were collapsed and filtered to measure the absolute abundance of every unique TCRbeta CDR3 rearrangement. For each sample, productive Simpson clonality was calculated by taking the square root of Simpson's diversity index across productive rearrangements. TCRdb retrieved this table from immuneACCESS and kept in-frame rearrangements only. Not all clones are present; in checked studies, unresolved V genes account for under half, and no reason is known for the remainder. The V and J calls and the clone size are those of that table, but D and trimming were determined from the DNA. The sample table records under 250,000 clones; 70% to 90% of these occur just once. About 4.5% of the sample goes to the ten largest clones.

Regarding this clone: The target of this receptor is not known. No much larger clonotype is one base removed from it; base qualities were not supplied.

This chain joins TRBV11-2 to TRBJ1-3; D gene: possibly TRBD1, on 6 matching bases. The origin of this receptor is a man aged 30-40 years with acute COVID-19. Sequenced input: PBMCs or T cells enriched from blood (not recorded which). The CDR3: CASSLQGSGNTIYF. The DNA sequence is as follows: TGTGCCAGCAGCCTCCAGGGGTCTGGAAACACCATATATTTT.